A single T cell receptor beta chain is shown here with its context. There is no known antigen for this receptor. Base qualities are not at hand, and no much larger clone is one base apart. The data belong to a study of T cell repertoires in cytomegalovirus infection (dated by TCRdb to between 2018 and 2021). In terms of the full investigation: Because public TCR beta signatures pointed to carriage of CMV infection together with the matching HLA type, the HLA type of each donor mattered for the analysis. Results and caveats for the whole study, not just this receptor: In the ex vivo response, HLA-C-restricted CMV-specific TCR beta clonotypes were dominant, and in two of eight donors the single most frequent clonotype came from this HLA-C-restricted group. Carriers of CMV infection plus the relevant HLA type were discriminated by the cumulative frequency of public TCR beta family members in the study cohort and in an independent roughly 400-donor cohort.

For sequencing, an Illumina HiSeq 1500 was employed. The public sequencing data were trimmed at Q25 with fastp and processed into clonotypes with MiXCR by TCRdb, which kept only in-frame beta chains. Rows are unified per CDR3 protein, each entry keeping the most common DNA and genes. The sample contains 630,000 or so distinct CDR3 sequences, 20% to 25% of them found a single time. 7.5% to 9% of the sample goes to the ten largest clones. V drops 3 bases and J drops 3 bases, leaving 18 bases in between. The CDR1 and CDR2 encoded by the germline V gene are MDHEN and SYDVKM. The CDR3 runs 17 amino acids, cysteine and phenylalanine included. Of the read, only the CDR3 DNA is kept; its 51 bases are in frame from base 1.

The rearranged segments are TRBV28 and TRBJ1-5; a confident D gene designation cannot be given. The sequence was collected from a human donor in good health (CMV status not recorded). Some clones in this sample may be carry-over from other donors' samples. Sequences were obtained from CD8+ T cells from PBMCs. The encoded CDR3 is CASSFVGVARNNQPQHF. The nucleotide sequence is TGTGCCAGCAGTTTCGTTGGGGTGGCCAGGAACAATCAGCCCCAGCATTTT.